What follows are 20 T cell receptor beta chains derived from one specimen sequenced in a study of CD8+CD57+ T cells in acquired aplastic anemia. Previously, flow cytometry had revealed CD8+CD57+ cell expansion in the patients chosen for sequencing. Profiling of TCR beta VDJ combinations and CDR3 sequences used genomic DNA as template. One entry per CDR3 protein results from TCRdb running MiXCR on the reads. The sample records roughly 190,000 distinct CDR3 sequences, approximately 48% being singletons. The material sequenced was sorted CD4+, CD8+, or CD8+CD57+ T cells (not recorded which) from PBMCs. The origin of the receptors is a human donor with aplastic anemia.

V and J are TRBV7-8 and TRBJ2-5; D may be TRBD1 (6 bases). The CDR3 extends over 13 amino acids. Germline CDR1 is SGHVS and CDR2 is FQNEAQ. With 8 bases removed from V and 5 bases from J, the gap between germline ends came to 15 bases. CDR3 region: CASGDNLGETQYF. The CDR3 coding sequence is TGTGCCAGCGGGGACAACCTCGGGGAGACCCAGTACTTC.

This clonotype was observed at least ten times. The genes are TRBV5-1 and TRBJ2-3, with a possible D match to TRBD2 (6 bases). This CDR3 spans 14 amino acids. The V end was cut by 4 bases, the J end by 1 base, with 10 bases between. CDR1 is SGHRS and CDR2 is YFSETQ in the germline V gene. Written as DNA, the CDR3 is TGCGCCAGCAGCGGAGGGCCGGGCACAGATACGCAGTATTTT. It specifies CASSGGPGTDTQYF.

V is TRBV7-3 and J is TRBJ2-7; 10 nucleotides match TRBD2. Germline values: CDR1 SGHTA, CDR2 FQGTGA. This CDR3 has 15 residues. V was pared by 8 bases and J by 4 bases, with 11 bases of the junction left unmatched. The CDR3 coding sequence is TGTGCCAGCTCAAATGCTAGCGGGGGTATTTACGAGCAGTACTTC. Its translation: CASSNASGGIYEQYF. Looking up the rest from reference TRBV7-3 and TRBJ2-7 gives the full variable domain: GAGVSQTPSNKVTEKGKYVELRCDPISGHTALYWYRQSLGQGPEFLIYFQGTGAADDSGLPNDRFFAVRPEGSVSTLKIQRTERGDSAVYLCASSNASGGIYEQYFGPGTRLTVT.

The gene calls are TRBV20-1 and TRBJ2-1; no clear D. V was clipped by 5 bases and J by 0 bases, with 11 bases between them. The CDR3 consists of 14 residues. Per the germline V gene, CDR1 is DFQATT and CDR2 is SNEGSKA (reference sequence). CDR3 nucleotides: TGCAGTGCTTCAGACGCGAGCTCCTACAATGAGCAGTTCTTC. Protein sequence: CSASDASSYNEQFF.

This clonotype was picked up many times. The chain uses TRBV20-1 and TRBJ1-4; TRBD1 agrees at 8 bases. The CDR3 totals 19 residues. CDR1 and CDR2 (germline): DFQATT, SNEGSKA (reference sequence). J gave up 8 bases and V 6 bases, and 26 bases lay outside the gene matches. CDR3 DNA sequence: TGCAGTGCAGAGTCCAGGGGAAGAGGTCCCAGGGGGCAGTGGGAAAAACTGTTTTTT. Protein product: CSAESRGRGPRGQWEKLFF.

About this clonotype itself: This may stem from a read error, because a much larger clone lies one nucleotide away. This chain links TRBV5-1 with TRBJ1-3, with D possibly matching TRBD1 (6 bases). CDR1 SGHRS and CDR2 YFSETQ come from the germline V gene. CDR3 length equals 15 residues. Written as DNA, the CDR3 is TGCGCCAGCAGCTTGACAGGGCCCACTGGAAACACCGTATATTTT. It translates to CASSLTGPTGNTVYF.

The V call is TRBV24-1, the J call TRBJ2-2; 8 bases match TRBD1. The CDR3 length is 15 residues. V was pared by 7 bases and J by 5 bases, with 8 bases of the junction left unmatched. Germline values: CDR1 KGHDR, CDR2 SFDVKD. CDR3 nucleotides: TGTGCCACCAGCCCGGGGCAGGGGGCAACCGGGGAGCTGTTTTTT. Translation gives CATSPGQGATGELFF.

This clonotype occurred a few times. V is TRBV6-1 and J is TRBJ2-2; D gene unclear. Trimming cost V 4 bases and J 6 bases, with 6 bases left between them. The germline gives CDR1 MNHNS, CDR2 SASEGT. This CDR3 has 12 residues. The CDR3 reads CASSGGPGELFF. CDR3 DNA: TGTGCCAGCAGTGGGGGTCCCGGGGAGCTGTTTTTT.

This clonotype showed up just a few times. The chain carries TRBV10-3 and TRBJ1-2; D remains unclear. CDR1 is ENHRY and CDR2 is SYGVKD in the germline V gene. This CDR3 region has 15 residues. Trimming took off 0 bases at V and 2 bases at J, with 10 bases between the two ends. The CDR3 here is CAISESKDGNYGYTF. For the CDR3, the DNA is TGTGCCATCAGTGAGTCGAAGGACGGCAACTATGGCTACACCTTC.

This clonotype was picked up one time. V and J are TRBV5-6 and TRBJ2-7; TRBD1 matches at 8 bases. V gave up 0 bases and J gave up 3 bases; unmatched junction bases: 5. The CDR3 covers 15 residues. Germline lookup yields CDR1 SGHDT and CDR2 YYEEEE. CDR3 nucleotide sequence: TGTGCCAGCAGCTTGGGAGGGACAGGACGCTACGAGCAGTACTTC. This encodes CASSLGGTGRYEQYF.

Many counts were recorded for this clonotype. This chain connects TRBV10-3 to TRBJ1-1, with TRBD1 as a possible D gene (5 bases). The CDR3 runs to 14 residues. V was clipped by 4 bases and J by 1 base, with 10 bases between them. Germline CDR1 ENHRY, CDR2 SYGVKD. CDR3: CAISVGGRNTEAFF. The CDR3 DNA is TGTGCCATCAGTGTCGGGGGTAGGAACACTGAAGCTTTCTTT.

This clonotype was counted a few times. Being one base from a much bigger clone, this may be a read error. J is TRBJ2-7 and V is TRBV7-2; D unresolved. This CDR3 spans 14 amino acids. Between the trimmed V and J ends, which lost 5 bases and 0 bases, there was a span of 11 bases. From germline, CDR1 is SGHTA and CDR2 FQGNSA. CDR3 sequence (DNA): TGTGCCAGCAGCCCCCTTCCAAGCTCCTACGAGCAGTACTTC. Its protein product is CASSPLPSSYEQYF.

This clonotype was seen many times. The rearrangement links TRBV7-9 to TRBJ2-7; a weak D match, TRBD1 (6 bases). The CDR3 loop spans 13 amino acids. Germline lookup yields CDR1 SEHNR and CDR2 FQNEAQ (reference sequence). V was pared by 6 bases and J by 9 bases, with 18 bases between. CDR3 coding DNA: TGTGCCAGCAGATCAGGGTTTCCAGGGGCGCAGTACTTC. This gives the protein CASRSGFPGAQYF.

CDR3 amino acids: CASSQDKDRGAWTNYGYTF. CDR3 DNA: TGTGCCAGCAGCCAAGATAAGGACAGGGGTGCCTGGACTAACTATGGCTACACCTTC. The chain recombines TRBV4-2 with TRBJ1-2; 9 positions match TRBD1. V was pared by 0 bases and J by 0 bases, with 11 bases of the junction left unmatched. From germline, CDR1 is LGHNA and CDR2 YNFKEQ. The CDR3 has 19 residues.

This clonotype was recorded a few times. CDR3 residues: CASLGRGSANVLTF. CDR3 bases: TGTGCCAGCTTGGGTCGGGGGTCAGCCAACGTCCTGACTTTC. The chain has TRBV28 and TRBJ2-6; a possible D gene is TRBD2 (6 bases). Germline V CDR1 and CDR2: MDHEN, SYDVKM. This CDR3 contains 14 residues. V lost 8 bases to trimming and J lost 7 bases, with 15 bases between them. Combining the CDR3 with reference TRBV28 and TRBJ2-6 gives the whole variable domain DVKVTQSSRYLVKRTGEKVFLECVQDMDHENMFWYRQDPGLGLRLIYFSYDVKMKEKGDIPEGYSVSREKKERFSLILESASTNQTSMYLCASLGRGSANVLTFGAGSRLTVL.

CDR3: CSARSDRDSGQYF. In DNA, the CDR3 is TGCAGTGCTAGGTCGGACAGGGACAGCGGGCAGTACTTC. The chain combines TRBV20-1 with TRBJ2-7; 8 bases line up with TRBD1. The CDR3 is 13 residues long. The germline V gene has CDR1 DFQATT and CDR2 SNEGSKA (reference sequence). With V trimmed by 3 bases and J by 9 bases, 10 bases remained unmatched.

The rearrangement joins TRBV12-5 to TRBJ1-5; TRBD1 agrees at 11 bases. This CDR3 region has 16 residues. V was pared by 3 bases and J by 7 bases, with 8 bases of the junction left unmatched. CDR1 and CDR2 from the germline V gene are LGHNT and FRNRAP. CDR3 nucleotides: TGTGCTAGTGGTTTAGGACAGGGGGCTCTCGGCCAGCCCCAGCATTTT. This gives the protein CASGLGQGALGQPQHF.

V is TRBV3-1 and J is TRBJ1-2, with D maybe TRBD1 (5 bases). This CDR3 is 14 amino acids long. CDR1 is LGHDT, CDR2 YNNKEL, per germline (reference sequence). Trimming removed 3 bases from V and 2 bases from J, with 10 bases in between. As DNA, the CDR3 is TGTGCCAGCAGCCATGCGGACAAGAACTATGGCTACACCTTC. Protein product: CASSHADKNYGYTF.

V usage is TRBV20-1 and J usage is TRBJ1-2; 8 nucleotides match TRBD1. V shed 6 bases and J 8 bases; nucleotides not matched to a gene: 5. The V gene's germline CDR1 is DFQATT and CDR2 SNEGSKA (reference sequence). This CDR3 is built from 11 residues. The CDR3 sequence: CSAPTGEGYTF. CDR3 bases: TGCAGTGCACCGACAGGGGAGGGCTACACCTTC.

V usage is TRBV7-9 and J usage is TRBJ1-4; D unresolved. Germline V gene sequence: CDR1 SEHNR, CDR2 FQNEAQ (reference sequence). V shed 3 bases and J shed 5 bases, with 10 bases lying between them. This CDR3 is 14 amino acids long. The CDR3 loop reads CASSFLDVNEKLFF. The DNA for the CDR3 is TGTGCCAGCAGCTTCTTGGACGTAAATGAAAAACTGTTTTTT.